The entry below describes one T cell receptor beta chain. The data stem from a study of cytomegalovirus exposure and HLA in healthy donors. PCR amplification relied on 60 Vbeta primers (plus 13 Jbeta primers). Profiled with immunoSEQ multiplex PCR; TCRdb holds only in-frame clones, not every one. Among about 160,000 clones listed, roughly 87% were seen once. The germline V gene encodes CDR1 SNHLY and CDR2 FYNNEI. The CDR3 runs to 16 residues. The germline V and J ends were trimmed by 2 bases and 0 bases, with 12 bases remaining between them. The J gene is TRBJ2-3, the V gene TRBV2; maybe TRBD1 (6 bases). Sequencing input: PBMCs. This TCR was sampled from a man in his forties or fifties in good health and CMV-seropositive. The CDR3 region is CASSERRRGSTDTQYF. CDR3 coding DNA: TGTGCCAGCAGTGAACGTCGTAGGGGGAGCACAGATACGCAGTATTTT.